What follows are 25 T cell receptor beta chains derived from one specimen sequenced in a study of T-cell reconstitution after alpha-beta-depleted transplantation in children. The authors prepared the TCRbeta library with unique molecular identifiers. Each CDR3 protein is one row after TCRdb ran MiXCR on the PCR reads. The table lists about 110,000 distinct CDR3 sequences, around 6.4% of them singletons. The material sequenced was PBMCs, mostly from graft donor cells, taken 360 days after TCRalphabeta/CD19-depleted stem cell transplant. These receptors were collected from a male patient aged 2-10 years who had a stem cell transplant for acute lymphoblastic leukemia, so the T cells may come from the graft donor.

In its sample, this clonotype was seen many times. V usage is TRBV10-3 and J usage is TRBJ1-2; no clear D. The CDR3 contains 11 residues. V shed 6 bases and J shed 4 bases, with 6 bases lying between them. Germline V CDR1 and CDR2: ENHRY, SYGVKD. DNA of the CDR3: TGTGCCATCAGGCCAGTCTATGGCTACACCTTC. Translating gives CAIRPVYGYTF.

There are many counts of this clonotype. J is TRBJ2-7 and V is TRBV4-1; D may be TRBD2 (5 bases). CDR1 and CDR2 from the germline V gene are MGHRA and YSYEKL. Between the trimmed V and J ends, which lost 0 bases and 2 bases, there was a span of 11 bases. The CDR3 has 15 amino acids. The CDR3 region is CASSQDRGFPYEQYF. CDR3 nucleotides: TGCGCCAGCAGCCAAGATAGAGGGTTCCCCTACGAGCAGTACTTC.

In nucleotides, the CDR3 is TGTGCCAGCAGCTTAGGTCCGCGGGGGGCCGAACATGAGCAGTTCTTC. Amino acids: CASSLGPRGAEHEQFF. V and J are TRBV7-8 and TRBJ2-1, with 8 bases fitting TRBD2. With V trimmed by 1 base and J by 8 bases, 10 bases remained unmatched. Germline lookup yields CDR1 SGHVS and CDR2 FQNEAQ. The CDR3 has 16 residues.

This clonotype showed up many times. V gene TRBV7-9 combines with J gene TRBJ1-1, with TRBD1 as a possible D gene (6 bases). In germline, CDR1 is SEHNR, CDR2 FQNEAQ (reference sequence). V gave up 10 bases and J gave up 4 bases, with 13 bases separating them. This CDR3 has 12 residues. In DNA, the CDR3 is TGTGCCATCCAGGGGACGGGCACTGAAGCTTTCTTT. It yields the protein CAIQGTGTEAFF.

In its sample, this clonotype was seen many times. V is TRBV28 and J is TRBJ2-7; no definite D call. There are 11 residues in the CDR3. Germline lookup yields CDR1 MDHEN and CDR2 SYDVKM. Trimming left V 6 bases short and J 7 bases short, with 10 bases between. The CDR3 DNA reads as TGTGCCAGCAGCCCACGTAGGGAGCAGTACTTC. Protein sequence: CASSPRREQYF.

This clonotype was observed a handful of times. This chain uses TRBV15 with TRBJ2-7; D is uncertain. CDR3 length: 13 residues. Trimming removed 5 bases at V and 3 bases at J, with 11 bases between. In germline, CDR1 is LNHNV, CDR2 YYDKDF (reference sequence). The CDR3 DNA reads TGTGCCACCAGCCACTCTCCCGACTACGAGCAGTACTTC. Translation: CATSHSPDYEQYF.

In its sample, this clonotype was seen many times. The chain's CDR3 is CSVDFGNTIYF. The CDR3 DNA is TGCAGCGTTGACTTTGGAAACACCATATATTTT. The chain recombines TRBV29-1 with TRBJ1-3; D remains ambiguous. V dropped 3 bases and J dropped 3 bases, with 3 bases sitting between them. The CDR3 spans 11 residues. CDR1 is SQVTM, CDR2 ANQGSEA, per germline. The full variable domain, completed using reference TRBV29-1 and TRBJ1-3, is SAVISQKPSRDICQRGTSLTIQCQVDSQVTMMFWYRQQPGQSLTLIATANQGSEATYESGFVIDKFPISRPNLTFSTLTVSNMSPEDSSIYLCSVDFGNTIYFGEGSWLTVV.

This clonotype was seen many times. This sequence joins TRBV11-3 and TRBJ2-1; 7 bases match TRBD1. V lost 1 base and J lost 6; bases outside the gene matches: 6. CDR1 and CDR2 from the germline V gene are SGHNT and YENEEA. The CDR3 totals 15 residues. CDR3 residues: CASSLVGAGGNEQFF. The CDR3 nucleotides read TGTGCCAGCAGCTTAGTCGGGGCAGGGGGCAATGAGCAGTTCTTC.

Remarks on this clonotype: This may arise from a read error, as a much more abundant clone is one base away. The V call is TRBV20-1, the J call TRBJ2-4, with 10 bases matching TRBD2. There are 16 residues in the CDR3. Germline V gene lookup returns CDR1 DFQATT and CDR2 SNEGSKA (reference sequence). The CDR3 DNA reads as TGCATTGCTAGAGATCGGAGGGGACTAGCGTTGAGCATTCAGTACTTC. It specifies CIARDRRGLALSIQYF.

This clonotype was detected many times. The genes are TRBV7-6 and TRBJ1-4; possibly TRBD1 for D (5 bases). V was trimmed by 5 bases and J by 6 bases, leaving 7 bases between them. The CDR3 runs 12 residues. Germline V gene lookup returns CDR1 SGHVS and CDR2 FNYEAQ. The CDR3 DNA is TGTGCCAGCAGCGGGGCGTATGAAAAACTGTTTTTT. This encodes CASSGAYEKLFF.

Details on this clonotype: This could be a read error, since a much larger clone is one nucleotide away. The chain has TRBV28 and TRBJ2-3; D gene unclear. The CDR3 totals 14 residues. The germline V and J ends were trimmed by 5 bases and 3 bases, with 12 bases remaining between them. Germline V gene data show CDR1 as MDHEN and CDR2 as SYDVKM. The CDR3 region is CASSPPGRTDTQYF. Written as DNA, the CDR3 is TGTGCCAGCAGTCCCCCGGGCAGGACAGATACGCAGTATTTT.

In its sample, this clonotype was seen many times. This rearrangement joins TRBV28 to TRBJ2-3; TRBD1 matches at 7 bases. The CDR3 spans 14 residues. CDR1 is MDHEN and CDR2 is SYDVKM in the germline V gene. V was clipped by 8 bases and J by 0 bases; unmatched bases: 5. The CDR3 nucleotides are TGTGCCAGCGCCCCAGGGGGTAGCACAGATACGCAGTATTTT. It encodes CASAPGGSTDTQYF.

The chain recombines TRBV7-9 with TRBJ2-1; 12 bases fit TRBD2. The V gene's germline CDR1 is SEHNR and CDR2 FQNEAQ (reference sequence). This CDR3 has 14 amino acids. The V and J ends lost 8 bases and 5 bases, in that order; junction bases with no gene match: 4. CDR3 region: CASLAGGLNNEQFF. For the CDR3, the DNA is TGTGCCAGCCTAGCGGGGGGGCTGAACAATGAGCAGTTCTTC.

J is TRBJ2-2 and V is TRBV6-5; TRBD2 matches at 11 bases. V shed 1 base and J 5 bases; nucleotides not matched to a gene: 0. Germline values: CDR1 MNHEY, CDR2 SVGAGI. The length of the CDR3 is 15 residues. CDR3 DNA: TGTGCCAGCAGTTACTGGACTAGCGGGACCGGGGAGCTGTTTTTT. It codes for CASSYWTSGTGELFF.

This clonotype was seen repeatedly, ten times or more. V and J are TRBV20-1 and TRBJ2-5; D is perhaps TRBD2 (6 bases). The germline V and J ends were trimmed by 4 bases and 2 bases, with 14 bases remaining between them. The germline V gene encodes CDR1 DFQATT and CDR2 SNEGSKA (reference sequence). The CDR3 sequence is 14 residues long. The CDR3 protein is CSAMKLAVQETQYF. The CDR3, as DNA: TGCAGTGCTATGAAATTAGCGGTACAAGAGACCCAGTACTTC.

The rearrangement joins TRBV2 to TRBJ1-6, with D possibly matching TRBD1 (5 bases). This CDR3 region has 14 residues. Germline V gene sequence: CDR1 SNHLY, CDR2 FYNNEI. V was trimmed by 7 bases and J by 9 bases, leaving 16 bases between them. The CDR3 spells CASKGPHSSSPLHF. The DNA for the CDR3 is TGTGCCAGCAAGGGGCCACACTCCTCTTCACCCCTCCACTTT.

This clonotype occurred a few times. V gene TRBV12-5 combines with J gene TRBJ2-3; D is unclear. The germline V gene has CDR1 LGHNT and CDR2 FRNRAP. The V end lost 6 bases, the J end lost 4 bases, and 8 bases lay between the germline ends. The CDR3 has 12 amino acids. CDR3 in DNA: TGTGCTAGTGGGGATGGGCCAGATACGCAGTATTTT. Translating it yields CASGDGPDTQYF.

This clonotype appeared many times. The J gene is TRBJ2-1, the V gene TRBV12-3 or TRBV12-4; 8 bases are shared with TRBD2. The junction had 10 bases not matched to a gene; V was cut back by 5 bases and J by 4 bases. CDR3 length equals 16 residues. The CDR3 is CASSGLAKGPYNEQFF. The CDR3 bases are TGTGCCAGCAGTGGACTAGCCAAAGGACCTTACAATGAGCAGTTCTTC.

This clonotype came up many times. The chain is built from TRBV20-1 and TRBJ2-7, with D tentatively TRBD1 (6 bases). Trimming shortened V by 1 base and J by 0 bases, and 7 bases separated the two germline ends. The CDR3 spans 13 residues. The germline V gene has CDR1 DFQATT and CDR2 SNEGSKA (reference sequence). CDR3 nucleotide sequence: TGCAGTGCTAGAGGGACAGACTCCTACGAGCAGTACTTC. Encoded protein: CSARGTDSYEQYF.

This clonotype was found many times. This sequence joins TRBV11-2 and TRBJ2-1; D not resolved. The CDR3 extends over 14 amino acids. Germline V gene sequence: CDR1 SGHAT, CDR2 FQNNGV. V gave up 3 bases and J gave up 3 bases, with 9 bases separating them. The CDR3 DNA sequence: TGTGCCAGCAGCTTTAGGACCTTCTACAATGAGCAGTTCTTC. Amino acid sequence: CASSFRTFYNEQFF.

Many counts were recorded for this clonotype. The chain carries TRBV29-1 and TRBJ2-3, with D perhaps matching TRBD2 (5 bases). V was pared by 6 bases and J by 6 bases, with 13 bases between. The CDR3 runs 12 residues. Germline CDR1 is SQVTM and CDR2 is ANQGSEA. The CDR3 here is CSVDVGGDTQYF. The CDR3 nucleotides read TGCAGCGTGGACGTAGGAGGTGATACGCAGTATTTT.

The genes are TRBV25-1 and TRBJ1-2, with no clear D. The CDR3 covers 15 residues. In germline, CDR1 is MGHDK, CDR2 SYGVNS. V was cut by 7 bases and J by 0 bases, with 15 bases left in between. CDR3 sequence reads: CASNPRGPSNYGYTF. The DNA of the CDR3 is TGTGCCAGCAATCCCCGCGGGCCGTCTAACTATGGCTACACCTTC.

This clonotype was seen a handful of times. The V and J genes are TRBV5-6 and TRBJ2-2; TRBD1 aligns across 7 bases. Germline values: CDR1 SGHDT, CDR2 YYEEEE. CDR3 size: 19 residues. J lost 4 bases, V lost 1 base, and 16 bases had no gene match. This CDR3 reads CASSLPLTGRIVRTGELFF. CDR3 nucleotide sequence: TGTGCCAGCAGCTTGCCCCTGACAGGGCGAATCGTGCGCACCGGGGAGCTGTTTTTT. Supplemented by reference TRBV5-6 and TRBJ2-2, the full variable domain reads DAGVTQSPTHLIKTRGQQVTLRCSPKSGHDTVSWYQQALGQGPQFIFQYYEEEERQRGNFPDRFSGHQFPNYSSELNVNALLLGDSALYLCASSLPLTGRIVRTGELFFGEGSRLTVL.

This clonotype was counted many times. The chain links TRBV6-5 to TRBJ2-3; D remains unclear. Looked up from germline, CDR1 is MNHEY and CDR2 is SVGAGI. The CDR3 is 13 amino acids. Trimming pared 5 bases from V and 6 bases from J, leaving 12 bases between. In nucleotides, the CDR3 is TGTGCCAGCAGTCCTCGACTCACTGATACGCAGTATTTT. Translation gives CASSPRLTDTQYF.

On this clonotype itself: Its ends do not fully match the called genes, so a read error is possible. For the CDR3, the DNA is TGCGCCAGCAGCCGTGACGTCTACAATGAGGAGTTCTTC. This encodes CASSRDVYNEEFF. The chain combines TRBV4-3 with TRBJ2-1; D is ambiguous. CDR3 length: 13 residues. Germline lookup yields CDR1 LGHNA and CDR2 YSLEER.